This TCR beta chain was obtained from a study of cytomegalovirus exposure and HLA in healthy donors. Study at large: A previous analysis identified approximately 110 million unique TCR beta sequences derived from about 180 million T cells.

The CDR3 has 14 amino acids. The ends were cut back, 1 base at V and 1 base at J, with 6 bases in the middle. Germline assignment: CDR1 SEHNR and CDR2 FQNEAQ (reference sequence). The study ran its PCR with 60 Vbeta and 13 Jbeta primers. Clones were sequenced by immunoSEQ multiplex PCR, and TCRdb holds only the in-frame ones, with some missing. The sample yields around 85,000 clones, around three quarters seen once. General study results and limits: TCR beta V- and J-gene trimming, according to a later analysis, was linked to a missense DCLRE1C variant. Compared with the roughly 700-donor mean, an Asian-associated ancestry cluster reportedly had fewer N-insertions, according to a later analysis. Sequences of the TCR beta chain were said to predict the HLA-A and HLA-B alleles of most subjects accurately.

Comments on this clone: Its specificity is not known.

The sequenced sample consisted of PBMCs. This TCR was sampled from a man aged 25-40 years in good health and CMV-seronegative. This chain connects TRBV7-9 to TRBJ2-3; D uncertain. The chain's CDR3 is CASSLVSGTDTQYF. In DNA form, the CDR3 reads TGTGCCAGCAGCTTAGTCTCCGGCACAGATACGCAGTATTTT.